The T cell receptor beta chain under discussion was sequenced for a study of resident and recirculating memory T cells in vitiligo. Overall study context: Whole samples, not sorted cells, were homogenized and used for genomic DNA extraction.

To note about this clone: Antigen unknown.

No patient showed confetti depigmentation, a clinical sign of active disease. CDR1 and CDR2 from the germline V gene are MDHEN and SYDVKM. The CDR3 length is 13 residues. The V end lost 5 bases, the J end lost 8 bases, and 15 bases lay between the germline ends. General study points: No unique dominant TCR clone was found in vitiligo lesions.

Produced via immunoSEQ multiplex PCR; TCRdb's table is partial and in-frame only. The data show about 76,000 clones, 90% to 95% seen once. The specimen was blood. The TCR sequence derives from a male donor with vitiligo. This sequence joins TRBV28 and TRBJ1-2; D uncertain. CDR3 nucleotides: TGTGCCAGCAGTCACCCTAAAAAGTGGGGCTACACCTTC. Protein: CASSHPKKWGYTF.